This TCR beta chain was identified in a study of regulatory T cells in long-lasting Graves disease. Overall study context: Positivity for TSH receptor antibodies plus over 5 years of antithyroid drugs meant persistent Graves' disease.

This sample's time point: persistent/refractory GD, antithyroid drugs over 5 years with positive TRAb. PBMCs were the source of the RNA used for TCR sequencing. Study-level points and caveats: Thyroid tissue went unstudied; only peripheral blood was examined.

HTBI primers from iRepertoire and Arm-PCR of CDR3 regions yielded the TCR beta libraries. Each CDR3 protein is one row after TCRdb ran MiXCR on the multiplex PCR reads. This table holds a few hundred thousand distinct CDR3 sequences, roughly a quarter found once. This clonotype has more than one count but fewer than ten. Its matching antigen is unknown. Germline V lookup: CDR1 SGHKS, CDR2 YYEKEE (reference sequence). The V and J ends lost 0 bases and 5 bases respectively, with 6 bases between them. The CDR3 totals 13 residues. The chain is built from TRBV5-5 and TRBJ1-5, with D unclear. The sequence came from a female donor with Graves disease. This specimen consisted of peripheral blood mononuclear cells (PBMCs), obtained when the disease was refractory, from a patient treated with antithyroid drugs. The CDR3 here is CASSLGLYQPQHF. Written as DNA, the CDR3 is TGTGCCAGCAGCTTGGGGTTATATCAGCCCCAGCATTTT.